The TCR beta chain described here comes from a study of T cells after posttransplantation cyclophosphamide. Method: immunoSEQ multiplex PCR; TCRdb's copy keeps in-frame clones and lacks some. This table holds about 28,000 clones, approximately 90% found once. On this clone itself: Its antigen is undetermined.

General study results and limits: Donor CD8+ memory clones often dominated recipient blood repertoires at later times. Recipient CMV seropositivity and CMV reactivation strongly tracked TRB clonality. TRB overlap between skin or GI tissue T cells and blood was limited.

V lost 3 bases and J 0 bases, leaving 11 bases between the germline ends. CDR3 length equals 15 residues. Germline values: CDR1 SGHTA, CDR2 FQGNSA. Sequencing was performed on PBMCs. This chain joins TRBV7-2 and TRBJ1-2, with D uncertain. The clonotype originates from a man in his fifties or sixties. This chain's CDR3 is CASSFQRVTNYGYTF. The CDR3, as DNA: TGTGCCAGCAGCTTCCAGCGGGTCACTAACTATGGCTACACCTTC.